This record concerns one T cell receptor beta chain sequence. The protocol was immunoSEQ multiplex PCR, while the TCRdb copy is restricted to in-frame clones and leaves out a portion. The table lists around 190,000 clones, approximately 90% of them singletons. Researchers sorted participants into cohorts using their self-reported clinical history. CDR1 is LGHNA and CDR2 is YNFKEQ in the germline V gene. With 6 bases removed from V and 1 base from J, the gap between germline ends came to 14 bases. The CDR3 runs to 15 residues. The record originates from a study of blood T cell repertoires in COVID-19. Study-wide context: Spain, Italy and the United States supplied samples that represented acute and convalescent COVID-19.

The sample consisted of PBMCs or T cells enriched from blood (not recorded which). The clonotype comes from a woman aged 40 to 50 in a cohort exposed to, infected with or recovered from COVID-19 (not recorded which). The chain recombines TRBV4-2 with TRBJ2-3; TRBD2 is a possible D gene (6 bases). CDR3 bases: TGTGCCAGCAGATCCGGAGGGTCCGGCACAGATACGCAGTATTTT. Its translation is CASRSGGSGTDTQYF.